Below are 2 T cell receptor beta chains sequenced from a single sample in a study of CD8 T cells in Susac syndrome. An amount of RNA that ranged from 0.5 to 1 ug was reverse transcribed with random hexamers. Each CDR3 protein gets one entry after TCRdb re-called the immunoSEQ multiplex PCR reads with MiXCR. The data hold 120,000 or so distinct CDR3 sequences, with about 94% observed a single time. The sample consisted of CD8+ T cells from PBMCs. The origin of the receptors is a human donor with Susac syndrome.

The chain recombines TRBV5-6 with TRBJ2-7, with 8 bases lining up with TRBD1. CDR1 and CDR2 (germline): SGHDT, YYEEEE. With 0 bases clipped from V and 4 bases from J, the junction kept 6 bases outside the gene matches. The CDR3 is made up of 15 amino acids. This chain's CDR3 is CASSLGGRGRYEQYF. The CDR3, as DNA: TGTGCCAGCAGCTTGGGGGGCAGGGGGCGGTACGAGCAGTACTTC.

The rearrangement joins TRBV15 to TRBJ2-1; 7 nucleotides match TRBD2. CDR1 is LNHNV, CDR2 YYDKDF, per germline (reference sequence). V trimming: 7 bases; J trimming: 0 bases; junction bases outside the gene matches: 3. The CDR3 covers 14 residues. The chain's CDR3 is CATKGGSSYNEQFF. The CDR3 DNA reads as TGTGCCACCAAAGGCGGGAGCTCCTACAATGAGCAGTTCTTC.